This T cell receptor (beta chain) was profiled in a study of shared clonotypes between healthy human individuals. This clone was observed a handful of times. At deep level, the assay was performed. Original methodology: Filtering was not the same, since immunoSEQ gave junction-only sequences without quality scores. Sequencing used immunoSEQ multiplex PCR; TCRdb keeps in-frame clones, though not all of them. That table is the source of V, J and clone size, and D and trimming were worked out from the DNA. The table lists 780,000 or so clones, over 60% of them singletons. Unmatched junction bases numbered 8, after V lost 7 bases and J lost 7 bases. The length of the CDR3 is 14 residues. CDR1 is SEHNR and CDR2 is FQNEAQ in the germline V gene (reference sequence). Donors were healthy HIV-negative adults without recently reported acute infections or vaccinations.

The chain couples TRBV7-9 to TRBJ2-7; TRBD2 aligns across 12 bases. Material for sequencing was memory CD4+ T cells sorted from blood. Noted subset: CD45RA-negative fraction. The TCR was taken from a woman in her 30s in good health. Here the CDR3 DNA reads TGTGCCAGCACCCTAGCGGGAGGGCCCCTTGAGCAGTACTTC. It encodes CASTLAGGPLEQYF.